This passage covers 7 T cell receptor beta chains from one sample sequenced in a study of blood T cell repertoires in COVID-19. TCRdb keeps only in-frame clones here, not all; method: immunoSEQ multiplex PCR. The sample yields about 270,000 clones, 88% seen once. Sample: peripheral blood. The receptor set was obtained from a man between 60 and 75 years old who had recovered from COVID-19.

This clone was detected once. V gene TRBV6-6 combines with J gene TRBJ1-1, with 7 positions matching TRBD1. The CDR3 totals 16 residues. Trimming took 0 bases from V and 2 from J; bases not matched to a gene: 6. Germline V lookup: CDR1 MNHNY, CDR2 SVGAGI (reference sequence). The CDR3 protein is CASSYSLTGRNTEAFF. CDR3 nucleotide sequence: TGTGCCAGCAGTTACTCCCTGACAGGGAGAAACACTGAAGCTTTCTTT.

This CDR3 reads CASSLGPGLAGKNTGELFF. CDR3 in DNA: TGTGCCAGCAGCTTAGGCCCGGGACTAGCGGGGAAGAACACCGGGGAGCTGTTTTTT. V gene TRBV11-2 combines with J gene TRBJ2-2; 13 nucleotides agree with TRBD2. This CDR3 region has 19 residues. The V gene's germline CDR1 is SGHAT and CDR2 FQNNGV. V shed 1 base, J shed 1 base, and the junction held 6 bases outside the gene matches.

This chain's CDR3 is CASSVHNTGELFF. The CDR3 nucleotides are TGTGCCAGCAGTGTACACAACACCGGGGAGCTGTTTTTT. The rearrangement joins TRBV27 to TRBJ2-2; no clear D. This CDR3 has 13 residues. Germline V gene lookup returns CDR1 MNHEY and CDR2 SMNVEV (reference sequence). Deletions cut 5 bases from V and 2 bases from J, with 6 bases between.

In its sample, this clone was seen once. V usage is TRBV5-4 and J usage is TRBJ1-1, with D unresolved. The length of the CDR3 is 15 residues. Germline assignment: CDR1 SGHNT and CDR2 YYREEE (reference sequence). V gave up 2 bases and J gave up 11 bases, with 22 bases separating them. This CDR3 is CASSFRQGMVLGAFF. CDR3 nucleotide sequence: TGTGCCAGCAGCTTTCGACAAGGCATGGTCCTGGGCGCTTTCTTT.

The chain is built from TRBV21-1 and TRBJ2-2; the table names TRBD1, a call not compared with the DNA. TRBV21-1 is marked as a pseudogene. The CDR3 has 19 amino acids. The CDR3 DNA sequence: TGTGCCAGCAGCAAAGTTCTTGGGACAAACCCTCTCAACACCGGGGAGCTGTTTTTT. It encodes CASSKVLGTNPLNTGELFF.

V usage is TRBV6-2 or TRBV6-3 and J usage is TRBJ2-5, with D unresolved. From germline, CDR1 is MNHEY and CDR2 SVGEGT. The CDR3 covers 14 residues. Trimming cost V 4 bases and J 7 bases, with 16 bases left between them. This CDR3 is CASSSPSSHWTQYF. The CDR3, as DNA: TGTGCCAGCAGTTCCCCATCCTCTCACTGGACCCAGTACTTC.

J is TRBJ2-3 and V is TRBV5-1, with 9 bases aligning to TRBD2. Trimming at V came to 0 bases and at J to 2 bases, leaving 10 bases not matched to a gene. Germline CDR1 SGHRS, CDR2 YFSETQ. CDR3 length: 18 amino acids. The CDR3 spells CASSLAKTSGYPTDTQYF. The CDR3 nucleotides are TGCGCCAGCAGCTTGGCCAAGACTAGCGGATACCCCACAGATACGCAGTATTTT.